Listed here are 15 T cell receptor beta chains from one sample, sequenced in a study of T cell repertoires in ileal Crohn's disease. Clones were read by immunoSEQ multiplex PCR, and TCRdb kept only the in-frame ones, dropping some. The repertoire holds around 8,600 clones, with around three quarters as singletons. Sequencing was done on a sample of ileal tissue. The receptors here all came from an adult with Crohn's disease.

The CDR3 DNA sequence: TGTGCCAGCAGTTCGGTGGGGGGGGGCAGTTCACCCCTCCACTTT. Encoded protein: CASSSVGGGSSPLHF. This chain connects TRBV6-5 to TRBJ1-6; the D gene is possibly TRBD1 (6 bases). Trimming cost V 4 bases and J 9 bases, with 16 bases left between them. From germline, CDR1 is MNHEY and CDR2 SVGAGI. This CDR3 comprises 15 residues.

The chain joins TRBV7-6 to TRBJ2-1; TRBD2 matches 8 bases. Germline V gene sequence: CDR1 SGHVS, CDR2 FNYEAQ. This CDR3 is built from 16 residues. The junction had 5 bases not matched to a gene; V was cut back by 1 base and J by 3 bases. CDR3 in DNA: TGTGCCAGCAGCTTAGTCTGGCGGGGGGACTACAATGAGCAGTTCTTC. Its translation: CASSLVWRGDYNEQFF.

This rearrangement joins TRBV5-1 to TRBJ2-1; possibly TRBD2 for D (5 bases). This CDR3 has 16 residues. The V end lost 4 bases, the J end lost 7 bases, and 21 bases lay between the germline ends. Germline V gene sequence: CDR1 SGHRS, CDR2 YFSETQ. CDR3 nucleotides: TGCGCCAGCAGCCGGAGCGGCTCCGGAGTTCCGAATGAGCAGTTCTTC. Encoded protein: CASSRSGSGVPNEQFF.

This clone was counted between two and nine times. This rearrangement joins TRBV5-1 to TRBJ1-5, with unresolved D. V dropped 0 bases and J dropped 0 bases, with 7 bases sitting between them. The CDR3 has 15 residues. Germline V gene sequence: CDR1 SGHRS, CDR2 YFSETQ. The CDR3 spells CASSLDSYSNQPQHF. In DNA form, the CDR3 reads TGCGCCAGCAGCTTGGACAGCTATAGCAATCAGCCCCAGCATTTT.

The chain recombines TRBV7-3 with TRBJ2-2, with 8 bases identical to TRBD2. Germline-derived CDR1 and CDR2 are SGHTA and FQGTGA. This CDR3 is 16 amino acids long. V lost 7 bases and J lost 3; bases outside the gene matches: 10. Here the CDR3 DNA reads TGTGCCAGCACCCCGGGGGGGCTCACAGACACCGGGGAGCTGTTTTTT. The encoded protein is CASTPGGLTDTGELFF.

The chain uses TRBV7-2 and TRBJ2-7; D perhaps matches TRBD1 (6 bases). CDR1 and CDR2 (germline): SGHTA, FQGNSA. V shed 5 bases and J shed 5 bases, with 16 bases lying between them. CDR3 length: 14 amino acids. Here the CDR3 reads CASSTRQVGDEQYF. The CDR3 DNA is TGTGCCAGCAGCACTCGACAGGTGGGGGACGAGCAGTACTTC.

This clone appeared a few times. The J gene is TRBJ2-7, the V gene TRBV6-1; 7 positions agree with TRBD2. CDR3 length: 15 amino acids. The ends lost 7 bases at V and 2 bases at J; junction bases unmatched: 11. CDR1 is MNHNS and CDR2 is SASEGT in the germline V gene. The CDR3 coding sequence is TGTGCCAGCACCCGGGAGGAGTTGGGCACCTACGAGCAGTACTTC. It yields the protein CASTREELGTYEQYF.

The chain carries TRBV27 and TRBJ2-2; 8 bases line up with TRBD2. CDR1 and CDR2 (germline): MNHEY, SMNVEV (reference sequence). CDR3 length equals 16 residues. The V and J ends lost 2 bases and 4 bases, in that order; junction bases with no gene match: 6. The CDR3 sequence: CASSLTGLAGTGELFF. The CDR3 DNA reads as TGTGCCAGCAGTTTAACAGGGCTAGCGGGCACCGGGGAGCTGTTTTTT.

The J gene is TRBJ1-4, the V gene TRBV7-9; D gene uncertain. CDR1 SEHNR and CDR2 FQNEAQ come from the germline V gene (reference sequence). The CDR3 is 15 residues long. Between the trimmed V and J ends, which lost 3 bases and 0 bases, there was a span of 8 bases. The CDR3 nucleotides are TGTGCCAGCAGCTTCCCCAGTACAACTAATGAAAAACTGTTTTTT. It yields the protein CASSFPSTTNEKLFF.

This chain links TRBV6-6 with TRBJ1-6; 7 bases align to TRBD1. V lost 6 bases to trimming and J lost 11 bases; unmatched junction nucleotides: 16. CDR3 size: 16 residues. Germline CDR1 and CDR2: MNHNY and SVGAGI (reference sequence). CDR3 nucleotides: TGTGCCAGCAGCCCCGACAGGGTCTACCCCCATCCACCCCTCCACTTT. Its translation: CASSPDRVYPHPPLHF.

This sequence joins TRBV2 and TRBJ2-7; 9 positions agree with TRBD1. Germline assignment: CDR1 SNHLY and CDR2 FYNNEI. V lost 4 bases to trimming and J lost 7 bases; unmatched junction nucleotides: 8. The length of the CDR3 is 14 residues. The CDR3 is CASSGTGEKGEQYF. CDR3 coding DNA: TGTGCCAGCAGTGGGACAGGGGAAAAGGGGGAGCAGTACTTC. The variable domain in full, completed from reference TRBV2 and TRBJ2-7, reads EPEVTQTPSHQVTQMGQEVILRCVPISNHLYFYWYRQILGQKVEFLVSFYNNEISEKSEIFDDQFSVERPDGSNFTLKIRSTKLEDSAMYFCASSGTGEKGEQYFGPGTRLTVT.

The genes are TRBV6-6 and TRBJ2-7; perhaps TRBD2 as D (7 bases). Between the trimmed V and J ends, which lost 5 bases and 3 bases, there was a span of 17 bases. This CDR3 is 15 amino acids long. Germline V gene data show CDR1 as MNHNY and CDR2 as SVGAGI (reference sequence). The CDR3 here is CASSGGAGVFYEQYF. The CDR3 DNA is TGTGCCAGCAGTGGGGGGGCAGGGGTATTCTACGAGCAGTACTTC.

This chain links TRBV2 with TRBJ1-2; possibly TRBD1 for D (6 bases). The V and J ends lost 5 bases and 4 bases respectively, with 14 bases between them. CDR1 SNHLY and CDR2 FYNNEI come from the germline V gene. This CDR3 is built from 14 residues. The CDR3 reads CASSRSGASYGYTF. As DNA, the CDR3 is TGTGCCAGCAGTCGGTCAGGGGCAAGCTATGGCTACACCTTC.

The V and J genes are TRBV5-4 and TRBJ1-2; 8 bases line up with TRBD1. This CDR3 has 14 residues. Trimming took 2 bases from V and 8 from J; bases not matched to a gene: 8. From germline, CDR1 is SGHNT and CDR2 YYREEE (reference sequence). The CDR3 sequence is CASSFTGGMRGYTF. The CDR3 coding sequence is TGTGCCAGCAGCTTCACAGGGGGTATGCGCGGCTACACCTTC.

The chain links TRBV5-1 to TRBJ1-4, with 7 bases that match TRBD1. V dropped 1 base and J dropped 5; count of bases not matched to a gene: 5. Germline-derived CDR1 and CDR2 are SGHRS and YFSETQ. CDR3 length: 15 amino acids. The CDR3 sequence is CASSLRQGGNEKLFF. Written as DNA, the CDR3 is TGCGCCAGCAGCTTGCGACAGGGTGGGAATGAAAAACTGTTTTTT.